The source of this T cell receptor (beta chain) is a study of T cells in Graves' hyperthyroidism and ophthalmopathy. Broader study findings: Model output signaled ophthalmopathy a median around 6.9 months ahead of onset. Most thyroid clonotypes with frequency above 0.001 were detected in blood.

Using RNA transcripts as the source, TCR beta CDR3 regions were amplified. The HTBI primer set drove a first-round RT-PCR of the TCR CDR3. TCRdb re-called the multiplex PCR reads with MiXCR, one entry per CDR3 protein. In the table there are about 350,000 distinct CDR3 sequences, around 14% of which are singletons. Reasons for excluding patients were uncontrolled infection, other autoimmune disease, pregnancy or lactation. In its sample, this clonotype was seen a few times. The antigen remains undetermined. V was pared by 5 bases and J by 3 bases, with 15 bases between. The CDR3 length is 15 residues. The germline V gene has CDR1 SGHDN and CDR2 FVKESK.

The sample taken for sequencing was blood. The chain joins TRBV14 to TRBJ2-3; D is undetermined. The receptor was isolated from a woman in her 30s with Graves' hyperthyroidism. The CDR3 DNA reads TGTGCCAGCAGCTTCGGCGGTTCGAAGACAGATACGCAGTATTTT. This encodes CASSFGGSKTDTQYF.